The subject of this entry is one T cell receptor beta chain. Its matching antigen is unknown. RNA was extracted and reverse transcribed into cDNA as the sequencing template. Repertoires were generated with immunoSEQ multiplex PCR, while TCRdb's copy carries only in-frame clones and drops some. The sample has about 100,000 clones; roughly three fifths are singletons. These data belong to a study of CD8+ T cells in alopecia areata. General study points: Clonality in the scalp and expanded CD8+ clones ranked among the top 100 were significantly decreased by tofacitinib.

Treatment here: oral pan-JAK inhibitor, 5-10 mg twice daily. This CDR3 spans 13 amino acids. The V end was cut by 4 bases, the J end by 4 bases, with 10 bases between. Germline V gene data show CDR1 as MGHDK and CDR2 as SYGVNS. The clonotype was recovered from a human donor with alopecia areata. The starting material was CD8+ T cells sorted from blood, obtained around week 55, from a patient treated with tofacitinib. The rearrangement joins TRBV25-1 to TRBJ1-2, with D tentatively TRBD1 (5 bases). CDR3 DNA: TGTGCCAGCAGTGGGGGGACGGTCTATGGCTACACCTTC. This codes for CASSGGTVYGYTF.